This TCR beta chain was sequenced for a study of T cell responses to AZD1222 COVID-19 vaccine. Sequenced by immunoSEQ multiplex PCR; TCRdb stores in-frame clones only, minus some. The sample contains around 100,000 clones, approximately 87% of which appear only once. Germline CDR1 reads SGHAT; CDR2 reads FQNNGV. This CDR3 spans 15 amino acids. Deletions cut 2 bases from V and 1 base from J, with 12 bases between. This specimen consisted of peripheral blood, obtained on day 0 of AZD1222 vaccination. This TCR was sampled from an adult in good health. The chain carries TRBV11-2 and TRBJ2-7; D gene ambiguous. CDR3 bases: TGTGCCAGCAGCTTAACGCTCCCAGCGTCCTACGAGCAGTACTTC. This gives the protein CASSLTLPASYEQYF.